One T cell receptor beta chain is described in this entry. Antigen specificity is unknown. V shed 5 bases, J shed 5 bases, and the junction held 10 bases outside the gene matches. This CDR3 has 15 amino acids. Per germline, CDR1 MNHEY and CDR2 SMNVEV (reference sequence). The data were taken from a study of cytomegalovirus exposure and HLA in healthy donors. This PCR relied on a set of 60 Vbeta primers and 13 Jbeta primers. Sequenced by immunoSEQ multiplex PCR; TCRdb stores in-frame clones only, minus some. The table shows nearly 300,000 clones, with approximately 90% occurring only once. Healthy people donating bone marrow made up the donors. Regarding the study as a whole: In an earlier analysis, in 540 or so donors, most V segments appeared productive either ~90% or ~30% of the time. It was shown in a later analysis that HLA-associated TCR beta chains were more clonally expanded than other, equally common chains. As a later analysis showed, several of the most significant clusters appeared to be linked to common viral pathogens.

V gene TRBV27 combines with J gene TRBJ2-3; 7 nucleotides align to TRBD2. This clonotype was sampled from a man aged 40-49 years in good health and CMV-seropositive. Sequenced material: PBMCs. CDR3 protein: CASSLGLGAGDTQYF. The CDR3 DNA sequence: TGTGCCAGCAGTCTAGGACTAGGAGCAGGAGATACGCAGTATTTT.